One T cell receptor beta chain is described in this entry. Its specificity is unknown. An end of the junction differs from the germline gene, which may be a read error. This CDR3 has 14 amino acids. Germline-derived CDR1 and CDR2 are DFQATT and SNEGSKA (reference sequence). These data belong to a study of breast tumors, draining lymph nodes, adjacent tissues. Axillary draining lymph nodes of breast cancer patients supplied the node samples. Study results and caveats: The data were judged consistent with most tumor T cells coming from lymph node and expanding in tumor. Tumor repertoires ranked between lymph nodes and nontumor tissue in diversity, with V and J gene preferences. Luminal-like breast cancer showed significantly higher tumor–nontumor repertoire similarity than basal-like.

One entry per CDR3 protein, called by TCRdb with MiXCR from the multiplex PCR reads. Of about 180,000 distinct CDR3 sequences in the sample, 30% to 35% were seen once. The sequenced sample consisted of axillary lymph node tissue. The chain recombines TRBV20-1 with TRBJ2-7, with TRBD2 matching 14 bases. This sequence was found in a female donor with breast cancer. Some clones in this sample may be carry-over from other donors' samples. CDR3 amino acids: CSARQGLAGAERYF. The CDR3 DNA is TGCAGTGCTAGACAGGGACTAGCGGGAGCCGAGCGGTACTTC.